This T cell receptor beta chain was sequenced in a study of shared clonotypes between healthy human individuals. Here immunoSEQ multiplex PCR was the method, and the copy in TCRdb shows in-frame clones only, minus some. The repertoire holds around 2,000,000 clones, about 94% seen once, with 1.2% in the top ten. The CDR3 has 12 residues. The V gene lost 2 bases and the J gene lost 6 bases, with 7 bases spanning the gap. The V gene's germline CDR1 is MNHNY and CDR2 SVGAGI (reference sequence). Naive CD8 isolation took CD45RO-negative cells positively selected for CCR7 and excluded terminally differentiated effector memory CD45RA+ cells.

The receptor was derived from a man in his late teens or twenties in good health. The sample consisted of naive CD8+ T cells sorted from blood. The chain links TRBV6-6 to TRBJ1-2, with D unresolved. The CDR3 sequence is CASSYVYNGYTF. In nucleotides, the CDR3 is TGTGCCAGCAGTTACGTCTATAATGGCTACACCTTC.